This TCR beta chain appears in the sequencing data of a study of blood T cell repertoires in COVID-19. Turning to the study itself: Spain, Italy and the United States supplied samples that represented acute and convalescent COVID-19.

The CDR3 sequence is 13 residues long. V dropped 6 bases and J dropped 5; count of bases not matched to a gene: 8. Per germline, CDR1 SQVTM and CDR2 ANQGSEA. The protocol was immunoSEQ multiplex PCR, while the TCRdb copy is restricted to in-frame clones and leaves out a portion. In the table there are some 180,000 clones, 75% to 90% of which are singletons. Sequenced material: peripheral blood. The TCR originated in a woman aged 55-70 years with acute or convalescent COVID-19. The rearrangement links TRBV29-1 to TRBJ2-7; 9 nucleotides align to TRBD1. DNA of the CDR3: TGCAGCGTGAGGGACAGGGCCCTCAACGAGCAGTACTTC. This codes for CSVRDRALNEQYF.